The clone carrying this T cell receptor (beta chain) showed up just once. This entry comes from a study of cytomegalovirus exposure and HLA in healthy donors. From germline, CDR1 is GTSNPN and CDR2 SVGIG (reference sequence). V lost 3 bases and J lost 8, with 11 bases in between. The CDR3 consists of 12 residues. The PCR had 60 Vbeta and 13 Jbeta primers. The method was immunoSEQ multiplex PCR; TCRdb's version includes in-frame clones alone and lacks a portion of them. In the table there are some 200,000 clones, around three quarters of which are singletons. Sequenced sample: PBMCs. The chain recombines TRBV30 with TRBJ2-1, with D perhaps matching TRBD2 (6 bases). This TCR came from a woman in her fifties or sixties in good health and CMV-seronegative. CDR3: CAWRGGGDEQFF. The CDR3 DNA follows: TGTGCCTGGAGAGGAGGCGGGGATGAGCAGTTCTTC.